This T cell receptor beta chain is drawn from a study of beta chain features in type 1 diabetes. Germline values: CDR1 SNHLY, CDR2 FYNNEI. The V end lost 3 bases, the J end lost 1 base, and 6 bases lay between the germline ends. The CDR3 covers 13 residues. Expressed TCRB transcripts were sequenced, since all the RNA that had been isolated was reverse transcribed. The data were produced by immunoSEQ multiplex PCR, yet TCRdb's version contains in-frame clones alone and is incomplete. The data hold about 240,000 clones, with less than 35% observed a single time. The chain carries TRBV2 and TRBJ1-1; D unresolved. Sequencing was carried out using central memory CD4+ T cells from blood. This receptor was taken from a man aged 25-45 years in good health. Here the CDR3 DNA reads TGTGCCAGCAGTGACGACTGGAACACTGAAGCTTTCTTT. It yields the protein CASSDDWNTEAFF.